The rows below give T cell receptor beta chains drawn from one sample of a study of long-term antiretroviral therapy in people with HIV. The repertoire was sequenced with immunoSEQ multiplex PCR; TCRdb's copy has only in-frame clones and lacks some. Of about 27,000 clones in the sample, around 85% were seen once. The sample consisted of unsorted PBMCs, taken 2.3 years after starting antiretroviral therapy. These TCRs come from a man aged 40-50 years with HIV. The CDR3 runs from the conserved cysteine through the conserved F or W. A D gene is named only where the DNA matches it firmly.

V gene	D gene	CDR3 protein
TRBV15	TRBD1	CATSSGDRPSEAFF
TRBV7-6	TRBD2	CASSLAPPAGGYNEQFF
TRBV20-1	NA	CSASGGNTIYF
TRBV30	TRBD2	CAWSVLAGGYEQFF
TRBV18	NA	CASSPERLSTIYEQFF
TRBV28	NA	CASRKPGAERSSYEQYF
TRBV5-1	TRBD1	CASSFSEGAYEQYF
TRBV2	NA	CASMPYANTEAFF
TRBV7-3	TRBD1	CASSWAPGQGMHQPQHF
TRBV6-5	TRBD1	CASSGTGYGYEQYF
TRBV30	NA	CAWSVDSYEQYF
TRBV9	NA	CASSKLQSYEQYF
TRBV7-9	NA	CASSLNRGPSGFSQYF
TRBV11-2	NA	CASSLGQGMGSPLHF
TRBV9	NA	CASSVSQGFYEQYF
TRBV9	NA	CASSVVPGELFF
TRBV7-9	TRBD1	CASSPRDRPSYEQYF
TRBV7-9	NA	CASSGGGLAVSPYEQYF
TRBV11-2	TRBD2	CASSKGLAVTTGANVLTF
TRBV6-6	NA	CASSYSVMSAIDEQYF
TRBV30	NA	CAWSGTVGNTIYF
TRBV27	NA	CASRAVDRPYGYTF
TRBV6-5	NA	CASRFSGRSNQPQHF
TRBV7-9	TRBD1	CASSPDREGGYTF
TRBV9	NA	CASSVVSRGYTEAFF
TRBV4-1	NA	CASRPGQYSNQPQHF
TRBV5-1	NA	CASSPAGQTVYEQYF
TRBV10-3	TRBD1	CATLRDRNTGELFF
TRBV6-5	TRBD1	CASSPDRGRNNEQFF
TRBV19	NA	CASSFTGPNGYTF
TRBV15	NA	CATSLLIDNEQFF
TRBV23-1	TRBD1	CASPTADRAPHGYTF
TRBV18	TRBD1	CASSPGTGSYEQYF
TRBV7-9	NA	CASSNTNTGELFF
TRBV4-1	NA	CASSQWGSPTDTQYF
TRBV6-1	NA	CASSPRAQYGYTF
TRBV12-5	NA	CASGLLGRIYGYTF
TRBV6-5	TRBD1	CASRRTGGHTVYF